What follows are 21 T cell receptor beta chains derived from one specimen sequenced in a study of cytomegalovirus exposure and HLA in healthy donors. Only in-frame clones appear in the TCRdb table, and some are missing; sequencing was by immunoSEQ multiplex PCR. Counted here are 190,000 or so clones, 65% to 85% occurring once; the ten biggest clones make up 2.5% to 3.5%. Sequencing input: PBMCs. These receptors were collected from a woman between 18 and 29 years old in good health and CMV-seropositive.

This clone was seen just once. The chain carries TRBV18 and TRBJ2-5; 7 nucleotides align to TRBD2. The germline CDR1 and CDR2 sequences are KGHSH and LQKENI. The CDR3 runs 15 residues. The junction had 10 bases not matched to a gene; V was cut back by 2 bases and J by 7 bases. CDR3 sequence reads: CASSPEDGTIGTQYF. CDR3 in DNA: TGTGCCAGCTCACCAGAGGACGGGACTATCGGGACCCAGTACTTC.

V is TRBV2 and J is TRBJ1-5, with 8 bases identical to TRBD1. The germline V gene has CDR1 SNHLY and CDR2 FYNNEI. This CDR3 comprises 14 residues. The junction had 3 bases not matched to a gene; V was cut back by 4 bases and J by 4 bases. CDR3 sequence: CASSGRQGNQPQHF. CDR3 DNA sequence: TGTGCCAGCAGTGGCCGACAGGGGAATCAGCCCCAGCATTTT.

The chain carries TRBV2 and TRBJ1-4; no reliable D call. The V end was cut by 3 bases, the J end by 7 bases, with 12 bases between. The CDR3 sequence is 14 residues long. Germline CDR1 SNHLY, CDR2 FYNNEI. CDR3 region: CASSDVQSAEKLFF. CDR3 DNA sequence: TGTGCCAGCAGTGATGTCCAAAGCGCTGAAAAACTGTTTTTT.

This chain joins TRBV19 and TRBJ1-2, with D maybe TRBD1 (6 bases). Germline CDR1 LNHDA, CDR2 SQIVND (reference sequence). V lost 3 bases and J 7 bases, leaving 18 bases between the germline ends. This CDR3 has 15 residues. For the CDR3, the DNA is TGTGCCAGTAGTATGTGGGGGCTCGAAATTAGTGGCTACACCTTC. Its protein product is CASSMWGLEISGYTF.

This clone appeared a few times. The J gene is TRBJ1-5, the V gene TRBV6-1; perhaps TRBD1 as D (5 bases). The CDR3 loop spans 14 amino acids. The germline V gene encodes CDR1 MNHNS and CDR2 SASEGT. V lost 2 bases and J 1 base, leaving 6 bases between the germline ends. The chain's CDR3 is CASSEWGSNQPQHF. Here the CDR3 DNA reads TGTGCCAGCAGTGAATGGGGCAGCAATCAGCCCCAGCATTTT.

V usage is TRBV5-4 and J usage is TRBJ2-1, with 8 bases lining up with TRBD2. The V and J ends lost 1 base and 5 bases, in that order; junction bases with no gene match: 2. CDR1 is SGHNT, CDR2 YYREEE, per germline (reference sequence). This CDR3 has 14 residues. CDR3: CASSLTSGNNEQFF. CDR3 coding DNA: TGTGCCAGCAGCTTGACTAGCGGTAACAATGAGCAGTTCTTC.

The chain is built from TRBV6-5 and TRBJ1-4, with D maybe TRBD1 (6 bases). CDR3 length equals 14 residues. Trimming took 8 bases from V and 8 from J, leaving 18 bases between them. Germline V gives CDR1 MNHEY, CDR2 SVGAGI. This chain's CDR3 is CASQQGGLGEKLFF. CDR3 in DNA: TGTGCCAGCCAGCAAGGGGGTTTGGGGGAAAAACTGTTTTTT.

The chain joins TRBV5-6 to TRBJ2-1; possible D gene TRBD2, 6 bases. V gave up 4 bases and J gave up 3 bases, with 11 bases separating them. Germline values: CDR1 SGHDT, CDR2 YYEEEE. CDR3 length: 14 residues. CDR3 in DNA: TGTGCCAGCAGCGGCCCGGGAGACTACAATGAGCAGTTCTTC. Translated: CASSGPGDYNEQFF.

The chain carries TRBV6-6 and TRBJ2-5; 7 nucleotides agree with TRBD2. Germline V gene data show CDR1 as MNHNY and CDR2 as SVGAGI (reference sequence). The V segment lost 4 bases and the J segment 5 bases; nucleotides outside the gene matches: 4. The CDR3 loop spans 13 amino acids. The DNA of the CDR3 is TGTGCCAGCAGTTCCGCCGGGGGGGAGACCCAGTACTTC. Encoded protein: CASSSAGGETQYF.

The chain links TRBV7-3 to TRBJ2-7, with 9 bases that match TRBD1. The V segment lost 5 bases and the J segment 5 bases; nucleotides outside the gene matches: 10. Looked up from germline, CDR1 is SGHTA and CDR2 is FQGTGA. There are 15 residues in the CDR3. The CDR3 DNA is TGTGCCAGCAGCGCCTTGGGGACAGGGATGAACGAGCAGTACTTC. Its protein product is CASSALGTGMNEQYF. The full variable domain, with the rest looked up from reference TRBV7-3 and TRBJ2-7, is GAGVSQTPSNKVTEKGKYVELRCDPISGHTALYWYRQSLGQGPEFLIYFQGTGAADDSGLPNDRFFAVRPEGSVSTLKIQRTERGDSAVYLCASSALGTGMNEQYFGPGTRLTVT.

The gene calls are TRBV7-6 and TRBJ2-2, with 10 nucleotides matching TRBD2. Germline trimming cut 7 bases from V and 4 bases from J; bases unmatched to any gene: 15. Per germline, CDR1 SGHVS and CDR2 FNYEAQ. CDR3 size: 18 residues. The CDR3 loop reads CASKLRALAGVGTGELFF. CDR3 nucleotides: TGTGCCAGCAAGCTTAGGGCGCTAGCGGGGGTCGGCACCGGGGAGCTGTTTTTT.

This rearrangement joins TRBV19 to TRBJ1-4; unclear D gene. CDR1 is LNHDA and CDR2 is SQIVND in the germline V gene (reference sequence). The CDR3 has 16 amino acids. The germline V and J ends were trimmed by 5 bases and 0 bases, with 13 bases remaining between them. The CDR3 spells CASSRLGGATNEKLFF. As DNA, the CDR3 is TGTGCCAGTAGTCGGTTGGGAGGAGCAACTAATGAAAAACTGTTTTTT.

The rearrangement uses TRBV10-1 and TRBJ2-1; D is possibly TRBD2 (7 bases). Trimming shortened V by 2 bases and J by 11 bases, and 16 bases separated the two germline ends. Germline-derived CDR1 and CDR2 are WNHNN and SYGVQD (reference sequence). This CDR3 is 14 amino acids long. The CDR3 DNA reads as TGCGCCAGCAGTGAGAGTCGGGGGGCCGGGAAGCAGTTCTTC. This translates into CASSESRGAGKQFF.

The CDR3 coding sequence is TGCGCCAGCAGCCAAGGGGACAGGGTTAATAATGAAAAACTGTTTTTT. Protein product: CASSQGDRVNNEKLFF. The chain employs TRBV4-1 and TRBJ1-4; 9 nucleotides line up with TRBD1. The V segment lost 1 base and the J segment 4 bases; nucleotides outside the gene matches: 4. Germline CDR1 and CDR2: MGHRA and YSYEKL. The CDR3 is 16 residues long.

This clone has at least ten counts. The chain is built from TRBV19 and TRBJ1-2, with a weak D call TRBD1 (5 bases). Trimming took 5 bases from V and 4 from J, leaving 17 bases between them. Germline V gene data show CDR1 as LNHDA and CDR2 as SQIVND (reference sequence). CDR3 length equals 15 residues. The CDR3 DNA reads as TGTGCCAGTAGTTCGGGCCCTGGAGGGGCCTATGGCTACACCTTC. Encoded protein: CASSSGPGGAYGYTF.

The V call is TRBV20-1, the J call TRBJ1-1, with a possible D match to TRBD1 (5 bases). Germline lookup yields CDR1 DFQATT and CDR2 SNEGSKA (reference sequence). Trimming pared 5 bases from V and 3 bases from J, leaving 7 bases between. CDR3 size: 11 residues. The CDR3 DNA sequence: TGCAGTGCTCGGGACTACACTGAAGCTTTCTTT. Translation: CSARDYTEAFF.

This clone was counted a single time. This chain links TRBV10-3 with TRBJ2-1, with TRBD2 matching over 12 bases. V was pared by 6 bases and J by 4 bases, with 7 bases of the junction left unmatched. The CDR3 extends over 16 amino acids. Germline loops: CDR1 ENHRY, CDR2 SYGVKD. CDR3 loop: CAISARGTSGYNEQFF. The DNA for the CDR3 is TGTGCCATCAGCGCTCGGGGGACTAGCGGGTACAATGAGCAGTTCTTC.

The V and J genes are TRBV13 and TRBJ2-3, with D tentatively TRBD1 (5 bases). Germline CDR1 reads PRHDT; CDR2 reads FYEKMQ (reference sequence). The CDR3 sequence is 14 residues long. V was clipped by 2 bases and J by 6 bases, with 12 bases between them. DNA of the CDR3: TGTGCCAGCAGCTTAAAAGGGGCTAGGGATACGCAGTATTTT. This gives the protein CASSLKGARDTQYF.

This clone was seen once. The CDR3 is CALSYRNNEQFF. For the CDR3, the DNA is TGTGCCCTCTCGTATCGTAACAATGAGCAGTTCTTC. The chain joins TRBV6-5 to TRBJ2-1; D gene uncertain. The CDR3 is 12 amino acids. Germline V gives CDR1 MNHEY, CDR2 SVGAGI. Between the trimmed V and J ends, which lost 11 bases and 5 bases, there was a span of 13 bases.

The chain uses TRBV5-1 and TRBJ1-2; a possible D gene is TRBD1 (6 bases). V gave up 7 bases and J gave up 8 bases, with 18 bases separating them. Germline CDR1 SGHRS, CDR2 YFSETQ. This CDR3 has 13 amino acids. CDR3 protein: CASGSGATGGYTF. For the CDR3, the DNA is TGCGCCAGCGGATCAGGGGCGACTGGGGGCTACACCTTC. The whole variable domain, filled in from reference TRBV5-1 and TRBJ1-2, reads KAGVTQTPRYLIKTRGQQVTLSCSPISGHRSVSWYQQTPGQGLQFLFEYFSETQRNKGNFPGRFSGRQFSNSRSEMNVSTLELGDSALYLCASGSGATGGYTFGSGTRLTVV.

This clone was observed a few times. CDR3 protein: CAISEGQINYGYTF. The CDR3 bases are TGTGCCATCAGTGAGGGACAGATAAACTATGGCTACACCTTC. The V and J genes are TRBV10-3 and TRBJ1-2; a possible D gene is TRBD1 (6 bases). The length of the CDR3 is 14 residues. Germline CDR1 is ENHRY and CDR2 is SYGVKD. The germline V and J ends were trimmed by 2 bases and 2 bases, with 9 bases remaining between them.